These T cell receptor beta chains were read from a single sample in a study of blood T cells in healthy people across ages. From the 5' RACE reads, TCRdb called clonotypes with MiXCR, one entry per CDR3 protein. The sample gives 1.8 million or so distinct CDR3 sequences, roughly two fifths of which show up once; 23% is in the top ten. Sequencing was performed on blood. These receptors came from a human donor in good health. Both conserved end residues are part of each CDR3. D genes are given only for firm matches. Clone size is shown for a subset of rows, as once, few, many or a class of expanded clone.

j_gene: TRBJ2-2
v_gene: TRBV4-3
d_gene: TRBD2
abundance: NA
CDR3nt: TGCGCCAGCAGCCAAAGGACTAGCGGTGACACCGGGGAGCTGTTTTTT
CDR3aa: CASSQRTSGDTGELFF

j_gene: TRBJ1-2
v_gene: TRBV6-2/TRBV6-3
d_gene: NA
abundance: few
CDR3nt: TGTGCCAGCCATTCAGGAGTCTCGGACTACACCTTC
CDR3aa: CASHSGVSDYTF

j_gene: TRBJ1-2
v_gene: TRBV29-1
d_gene: NA
abundance: few
CDR3nt: TGCAGCGTCCAAGAGGTGTTAATGGCAGGAGAATCGATTTTGGCAGGCTATGGCTACACCTTC
CDR3aa: CSVQEVLMAGESILAGYGYTF

j_gene: TRBJ2-4
v_gene: TRBV4-2
d_gene: NA
abundance: NA
CDR3nt: TGTGCCAGCAGCCAAGATCGGCGGGGGCGCCGTAATTTATACGGGCAGTACTTC
CDR3aa: CASSQDRRGRRNLYGQYF

j_gene: TRBJ1-2
v_gene: TRBV3-1
d_gene: NA
abundance: NA
CDR3nt: TGTGCCAGCAGCCATACCCTGGGGGAGGCCTATGGCTACACCTTC
CDR3aa: CASSHTLGEAYGYTF

j_gene: TRBJ2-7
v_gene: TRBV7-2
d_gene: TRBD1
abundance: NA
CDR3nt: TGTGCCAGCAGCGTGACCGGGACAGGGATCTACGAGCAGTACTTC
CDR3aa: CASSVTGTGIYEQYF

j_gene: TRBJ2-6
v_gene: TRBV4-1
d_gene: NA
abundance: NA
CDR3nt: TGCGCCAGCAGCCAAGTGCCAGGGGAAATTTCTGGGGCCAACGTCCTGACTTTC
CDR3aa: CASSQVPGEISGANVLTF

j_gene: TRBJ2-3
v_gene: TRBV5-1
d_gene: NA
abundance: few
CDR3nt: TGCGCCAGCAGCTTGGGTCTGACCGGCCCGGAGGATACGCAGTATTTT
CDR3aa: CASSLGLTGPEDTQYF

j_gene: TRBJ2-4
v_gene: TRBV4-1
d_gene: NA
abundance: NA
CDR3nt: TGCGCCAGCAGCCAAGTTTATGTAGGGCCCGGAGAGAGGAAAAACATTCAGTACTTC
CDR3aa: CASSQVYVGPGERKNIQYF

j_gene: TRBJ2-5
v_gene: TRBV12-3/TRBV12-4
d_gene: NA
abundance: NA
CDR3nt: TGTGCCAGCAGTCGCACTTGGGTCCAAGAGACCCAGTACTTC
CDR3aa: CASSRTWVQETQYF

j_gene: TRBJ1-3
v_gene: TRBV20-1
d_gene: TRBD1
abundance: NA
CDR3nt: TGCAGTGCTGAGGAGAGACAGGGAGCGGGAAACACCATATATTTT
CDR3aa: CSAEERQGAGNTIYF

j_gene: TRBJ2-7
v_gene: TRBV11-1
d_gene: NA
abundance: NA
CDR3nt: TGTGCCAGCAGCCCCCGGAGCGATCCTACCTACGAGCAGTACTTC
CDR3aa: CASSPRSDPTYEQYF

j_gene: TRBJ2-7
v_gene: TRBV11-3
d_gene: NA
abundance: NA
CDR3nt: TGTGCCAGCAGCTTAGGAGGGCAGCGACCAGAGCAGTACTTC
CDR3aa: CASSLGGQRPEQYF

j_gene: TRBJ2-1
v_gene: TRBV7-2
d_gene: NA
abundance: NA
CDR3nt: TGTGCCAGCAGCTTAAATTTGATGGGACGGGGCTCCTACAATGAGCAGTTCTTC
CDR3aa: CASSLNLMGRGSYNEQFF

j_gene: TRBJ2-5
v_gene: TRBV10-3
d_gene: NA
abundance: NA
CDR3nt: TGTGCCATCAGTGAGTCCGCAGGATACCAAGAGACCCAGTACTTC
CDR3aa: CAISESAGYQETQYF

j_gene: TRBJ2-4
v_gene: TRBV12-3/TRBV12-4
d_gene: NA
abundance: few
CDR3nt: TGTGCCAGCAGTTTATTAGGGGGGGGTTGGTCTAACATTCAGTACTTC
CDR3aa: CASSLLGGGWSNIQYF

j_gene: TRBJ1-1
v_gene: TRBV11-2
d_gene: NA
abundance: NA
CDR3nt: TGTGCCAGCAGCCTCCTAGTCCTGGCGGGCACTGAAGCTTTCTTT
CDR3aa: CASSLLVLAGTEAFF

j_gene: TRBJ2-5
v_gene: TRBV6-5
d_gene: TRBD2
abundance: NA
CDR3nt: TGTGCCAGCAGTTACCGCCGGATAGCGGGGAACCAAGAGACCCAGTACTTC
CDR3aa: CASSYRRIAGNQETQYF

j_gene: TRBJ1-2
v_gene: TRBV28
d_gene: NA
abundance: NA
CDR3nt: TGTGCCAGCAGTTTATTACAGTATGGCTACACCTTC
CDR3aa: CASSLLQYGYTF

j_gene: TRBJ1-1
v_gene: TRBV5-1
d_gene: NA
abundance: NA
CDR3nt: TGCGCCACCCGGGGGGAATCGAACACTGAAGCTTTCTTT
CDR3aa: CATRGESNTEAFF

j_gene: TRBJ2-7
v_gene: TRBV6-5
d_gene: TRBD1
abundance: few
CDR3nt: TGTGCCAGCAGTGACAGGGGATTCGAGCAGTACTTC
CDR3aa: CASSDRGFEQYF

j_gene: TRBJ2-7
v_gene: TRBV2
d_gene: TRBD1
abundance: NA
CDR3nt: TGTGCCAGCAGTGAGCATCTAGGGACAGGGTCCTACGAGCAGTACTTC
CDR3aa: CASSEHLGTGSYEQYF

j_gene: TRBJ2-1
v_gene: TRBV25-1
d_gene: TRBD1
abundance: few
CDR3nt: TGTGCCAGCAGTGACTTCGGGACAGGGGGCAATGAGCAGTTCTTC
CDR3aa: CASSDFGTGGNEQFF

j_gene: TRBJ2-5
v_gene: TRBV20-1
d_gene: TRBD2
abundance: NA
CDR3nt: TGCAGTGCTAGGGATGCTAGCGGGAACCAAGAGACCCAGTACTTC
CDR3aa: CSARDASGNQETQYF

j_gene: TRBJ2-1
v_gene: TRBV5-6
d_gene: NA
abundance: few
CDR3nt: TGTGCCAGCAGCTTGAGACGGGGGGCCTATGAGCAGTTCTTC
CDR3aa: CASSLRRGAYEQFF

j_gene: TRBJ2-3
v_gene: TRBV9
d_gene: NA
abundance: NA
CDR3nt: TGTGCCAGCAGCGTAGTAGCGCAAACAGATACGCAGTATTTT
CDR3aa: CASSVVAQTDTQYF

j_gene: TRBJ2-3
v_gene: TRBV9
d_gene: NA
abundance: NA
CDR3nt: TGTGCCAGCATCCTCCCGGAGGGGGCAGGCACAGATACGCAGTATTTT
CDR3aa: CASILPEGAGTDTQYF

j_gene: TRBJ2-5
v_gene: TRBV25-1
d_gene: TRBD1
abundance: NA
CDR3nt: TGTGCCAGCAGTGAGAAGGCCGACAGGGGTTACCAAGAGACCCAGTACTTC
CDR3aa: CASSEKADRGYQETQYF

j_gene: TRBJ1-6
v_gene: TRBV20-1
d_gene: NA
abundance: NA
CDR3nt: TGCAGTGCTAGCGCTTCGGGACGTGGGGTATCGGCCCTCCACTTT
CDR3aa: CSASASGRGVSALHF

j_gene: TRBJ2-6
v_gene: TRBV28
d_gene: NA
abundance: NA
CDR3nt: TGTGCCAGCAGTTTCTGGGCTGGGGCCAACGTCCTGACTTTC
CDR3aa: CASSFWAGANVLTF

j_gene: TRBJ1-2
v_gene: TRBV6-1
d_gene: NA
abundance: NA
CDR3nt: TGTGCCAGCAGCGATGGGCAGAACCGGGCAGATAACTATGGCTACACCTTC
CDR3aa: CASSDGQNRADNYGYTF

j_gene: TRBJ2-3
v_gene: TRBV29-1
d_gene: NA
abundance: NA
CDR3nt: TGCAGCGTTAAGCCGGGTCCTAACACAGATACGCAGTATTTT
CDR3aa: CSVKPGPNTDTQYF

j_gene: TRBJ1-2
v_gene: TRBV20-1
d_gene: NA
abundance: few
CDR3nt: TGCAGTGCTTTACAGAACACGGAGTATGGCTACACCTTC
CDR3aa: CSALQNTEYGYTF

j_gene: TRBJ2-1
v_gene: TRBV27
d_gene: NA
abundance: NA
CDR3nt: TGTGCCAGCAGTTTAGTACAGGGACGTTCCAATGAGCAGTTCTTC
CDR3aa: CASSLVQGRSNEQFF

j_gene: TRBJ1-3
v_gene: TRBV11-1
d_gene: NA
abundance: NA
CDR3nt: TGTGCCAGCAGCCGCCACCAGGCCTACTCTGGAAACACCATATATTTT
CDR3aa: CASSRHQAYSGNTIYF

j_gene: TRBJ1-3
v_gene: TRBV4-1
d_gene: TRBD1
abundance: few
CDR3nt: TGCGCCAGCAGCCGTATCCCGGGACAGGGTAGCTCTGGAAACACCATATATTTT
CDR3aa: CASSRIPGQGSSGNTIYF

j_gene: TRBJ1-2
v_gene: TRBV3-1
d_gene: NA
abundance: NA
CDR3nt: TGTGCCAGCAGCCAAGTGAATGGTGGCTACACCTTC
CDR3aa: CASSQVNGGYTF

j_gene: TRBJ2-7
v_gene: TRBV20-1
d_gene: NA
abundance: NA
CDR3nt: TGCAGTGCCAGAAGAGGGACGGACGAGCAGTACTTC
CDR3aa: CSARRGTDEQYF

j_gene: TRBJ1-1
v_gene: TRBV20-1
d_gene: NA
abundance: NA
CDR3nt: TGCAGTGCCGCAACCGGGGCCAGTGGAGCTTTCTTT
CDR3aa: CSAATGASGAFF

j_gene: TRBJ1-2
v_gene: TRBV5-1
d_gene: TRBD1
abundance: NA
CDR3nt: TGCGCCAGCAGCACGGACAGGGGGCCTGTCTATGGCTACACCTTC
CDR3aa: CASSTDRGPVYGYTF

j_gene: TRBJ2-3
v_gene: TRBV18
d_gene: NA
abundance: NA
CDR3nt: TGTGCCAGCTCACCAGAAAGTAGCGGAAATACGCAGTATTTT
CDR3aa: CASSPESSGNTQYF

j_gene: TRBJ1-6
v_gene: TRBV5-1
d_gene: NA
abundance: few
CDR3nt: TGCGCCAGCAGCCCCACACCCGAAAGGGGGACACCCCTCCACTTT
CDR3aa: CASSPTPERGTPLHF

j_gene: TRBJ2-1
v_gene: TRBV20-1
d_gene: NA
abundance: NA
CDR3nt: TGCAGTGCCGCCCATGTGGCTAGCGGACAGCACAATGAGCAGTTCTTC
CDR3aa: CSAAHVASGQHNEQFF

j_gene: TRBJ2-1
v_gene: TRBV4-3
d_gene: NA
abundance: few
CDR3nt: TGCGCCAGCAGCCAAGGATTAGGGGGTAGCCAGTTCTTC
CDR3aa: CASSQGLGGSQFF

j_gene: TRBJ1-2
v_gene: TRBV9
d_gene: NA
abundance: NA
CDR3nt: TGTGCCAGCAGCGTCTCCGGGGGCAGTTCGTATGGCTACACCTTC
CDR3aa: CASSVSGGSSYGYTF

j_gene: TRBJ1-5
v_gene: TRBV7-9
d_gene: TRBD1
abundance: NA
CDR3nt: TGTGCCAGCAGCGCGACAGGGGGTGGGCCCCAGCATTTT
CDR3aa: CASSATGGGPQHF

j_gene: TRBJ2-3
v_gene: TRBV3-1
d_gene: NA
abundance: NA
CDR3nt: TGTGCCAGCGGCCCCTCGTCCGAAGAGAGAGATACGCAGTATTTT
CDR3aa: CASGPSSEERDTQYF